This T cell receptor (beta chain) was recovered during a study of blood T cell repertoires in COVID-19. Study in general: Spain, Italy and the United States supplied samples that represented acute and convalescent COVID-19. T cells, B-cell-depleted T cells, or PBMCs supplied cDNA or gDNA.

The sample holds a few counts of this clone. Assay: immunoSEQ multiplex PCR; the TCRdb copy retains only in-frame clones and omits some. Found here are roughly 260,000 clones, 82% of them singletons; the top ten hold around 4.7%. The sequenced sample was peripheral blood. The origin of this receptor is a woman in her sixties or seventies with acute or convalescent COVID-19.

The CDR3 nucleotides are TGTGCCACCAGTGAGGCTGTTCCGGGACAGGGATATGGCTACACCTTC. It yields the protein CATSEAVPGQGYGYTF. The V gene is TRBV24-1, the J gene TRBJ1-2; 9 nucleotides agree with TRBD1. Trimming removed 4 bases from V and 5 bases from J; junction bases left unmatched: 10. CDR1 and CDR2 (germline): KGHDR, SFDVKD. The CDR3 totals 16 residues.